This entry concerns a single T cell receptor beta chain. Its antigen is undetermined. Germline CDR1 is SGHDN and CDR2 is FVKESK. The CDR3 extends over 14 amino acids. V was trimmed by 2 bases and J by 7 bases, leaving 11 bases between them. Sequencing was performed with immunoSEQ multiplex PCR; in TCRdb, only in-frame clones are kept and a portion is missing. The table has some 150,000 clones, roughly 80% seen once. This entry is derived from a study of cytotoxic CD8 clonotypes in ibrutinib-treated CLL. Study as a whole: There were, on average, about 260,000 productive templates and 85,000 to 95,000 productive rearrangements per sample.

General study findings and limits: Whereas clonality rose at ibrutinib response, it declined toward baseline at progression. The study found baseline clonality above age-matched healthy donors, tracking circulating CD8+ T-cell counts.

The sequence was obtained from a human donor with chronic lymphocytic leukemia. The source material was PBMCs, sampled after 12 months of ibrutinib treatment. The chain joins TRBV14 to TRBJ2-2; D assignment may be TRBD1 or TRBD2 (5 bases each). The CDR3 protein is CASSQRGAIGELFF. The CDR3 DNA reads as TGTGCCAGCAGCCAACGGGGCGCGATCGGGGAGCTGTTTTTT.